This TCR beta chain was profiled in a study of T cells in Graves' hyperthyroidism and ophthalmopathy. This clonotype was seen ten or more times. The antigen is unknown. Ophthalmopathy in the patients scored at least 3 on Clinical Activity Score and at least 4 on NOSPECS grade, lasting under 3 months. Researchers barred patients who had uncontrolled infection, other autoimmune disease, pregnancy or lactation. Points from the study as a whole: Progression to ophthalmopathy was predicted a median of roughly 6.8 months early.

The length of the CDR3 is 16 residues. Germline assignment: CDR1 MNHNS and CDR2 SASEGT. The V gene end was trimmed by 5 bases and the J gene end by 3 bases; junction bases not matched to a gene: 8. Amplification targeted TCR beta CDR3 regions from RNA transcripts. When the TCR CDR3 underwent first-round RT-PCR, the HTBI primer set was used. TCRdb passed the multiplex PCR reads through MiXCR, listing each CDR3 protein once. The table has about 260,000 distinct CDR3 sequences, about 20% seen once. This sequence joins TRBV6-1 and TRBJ2-5; TRBD1 aligns across 11 bases. The sequencing input was blood. This receptor was obtained from a man aged 30 to 39 with Graves' ophthalmopathy. The CDR3 DNA reads as TGTGCCAGCAGTCCACTACCGGGACAGGGGGAAGAGACCCAGTACTTC. As protein: CASSPLPGQGEETQYF.